This note documents a single T cell receptor (beta chain) sequence. This clone occurred once. Its specific antigen is unknown. Base qualities are not at hand, and no much larger clone is one base apart. Libraries were constructed by the immunoSEQ multiplex PCR assay. For the multiplex PCR, a mixture combining 60 forward primers for TCR Vbeta segments and 13 reverse primers for TCR Jbeta segments was used. Amplification of the CDR3 region of rearranged TCR beta genes was performed with a multiplex PCR assay on genomic DNA. The amplified TCR beta libraries were sequenced on the Illumina HiSeq System as 87-base-pair reads. On the study's bioinformatics: A later analysis counted tens of millions of unique TCR beta chains across the 666 repertoires, and approximately 11 million of these chains were shared by at least two donors. Raw reads were error-corrected and collapsed into unique sequences with a nearest-neighbor algorithm that merged closely related sequences to remove PCR and sequencing errors. CDR3 sequences were aligned to IMGT reference sequences to assign V, D and J gene segments. For a sequence to be retained, at least a six-nucleotide match to both a V gene segment and a J gene segment was required. Rearrangements were called productive when the CDR3 lacked stop codons and stayed in frame with V and J; all others were non-productive. Following IMGT convention, CDR3 was defined as the stretch from the second conserved V-encoded cysteine to the conserved J-encoded phenylalanine. Sequences without an unambiguous match to a single V gene segment were excluded from the earlier analysis of a few hundred of the donors. In an earlier analysis of approximately 500 of the donors, a V segment was called functional when productive rearrangements were above 56.7%, and segregating when the standard deviation between donors exceeded 5%. To diagnose cytomegalovirus status from the catalog of TCR beta chain sequences, a statistical classification framework was built. In a later analysis, V and J genes were assigned by comparing TCR nucleotide sequences against IMGT/GENE-DB human TR gene sequences. The TCRdist pipeline was used in a later analysis to assign CDR3 sequences and most-parsimonious VDJ recombination scenarios. In a later analysis, each TCR beta chain was defined by its CDR3 amino acid sequence together with its V-gene family, and reads lacking a unique V-gene family were excluded. In a later analysis, a few hundred highly shared, low-generation-probability nucleotide sequences were removed to address suspected cross-contamination and a sequencing artifact. In a later analysis, a clonal expansion index for each public chain was calculated from normalized within-repertoire ranks of inferred template counts. Generation probabilities in a later analysis came from a VDJ recombination model fitted to out-of-frame rearrangements, and those results were checked against IGoR. In a later analysis, TCR-TCR, TCR-HLA and TCR-CMV co-occurrence was scored with hypergeometric tests, and a repertoire-size bias correction was applied to TCR pairs. False discovery rates were estimated in a later analysis by permuting HLA or CMV assignments 20 times. In a later analysis, co-occurring TCRs were grouped using DBSCAN, with TCRdist sequence similarity added in when clustering inside HLA-allele-positive subsets. Co-occurrence clustering excluded repertoires with fewer than 30,000 or more than 120,000 public chains, plus five with anomalous nucleotide sharing. As stored in TCRdb, this immuneACCESS dataset retains in-frame rearrangements with V and J assigned. A fraction of the clones does not appear; measured against another copy, unresolved V genes explain less than half of the discrepancy, and the remainder lacks a known reason. The DNA gave D and trimming, while V, J and clone size come from that table. Across this sample there are 150,000 to 200,000 clones, with about 79% seen only once. The ten largest clones represent about 0.93% of the sample.

The data were obtained in a study of cytomegalovirus exposure and HLA in healthy donors (dated by TCRdb to 2015 to 2018). Regarding the complete study: An earlier analysis of several hundred of the donors reported more than 250 Gb of sequence data and 117 million unique TCR beta sequences from 190 million or so T cells. About 330 gigabases of sequencing data and 75 million to 85 million unique TCR sequences made up an early release that covered fewer than 650 HLA-typed donors. Of the 300 to 500 genotyped donors, approximately 81% were placed in the genetic ancestry cluster associated with self-reported Caucasian donors. The study aimed to test whether cataloging public T cell receptors could reveal signatures of past pathogen exposure. The study profiled the T cell repertoires of under 700 subjects by immunosequencing and related them to cytomegalovirus serostatus. Along with the roughly 700-subject first cohort, a separate validation cohort of approximately 110 different subjects was used. High-throughput TCR immunosequencing, statistical association of individual TCRs with disease status, and machine learning were combined to predict cytomegalovirus infection status. A later analysis re-examined previously published TCR beta repertoires from more than 600 donors and added high-resolution HLA genotyping to investigate patterns of TCR occurrence. Rather than drawing on any new phenotypic data, the later analysis identified candidate immune exposures from TCR beta sequences and the way those sequences occurred across donors. In an earlier analysis of more than 550 of the donors, high-throughput TCR beta sequencing was used to judge whether each TCR beta V gene segment behaved as functional or pseudogenic. Donor age, sex, ethnicity and CMV serostatus were compiled together with the repertoire data. A later genetic analysis used genome-wide SNP genotypes for about 60% of the 666 donors, treating that subset as a discovery cohort. Every discovery cohort repertoire had been produced on one sequencing platform. Class I and class II HLA loci were covered by the typing at four-digit resolution. Typing coverage varied by locus: roughly 629-640 donors for A, B, C, DRB1 and DQB1; more than 500 for DQA1; about 570 for DPA1; 400 to 480 for DPB1. Because of strong linkage in the cohort, four to six DR-DQ haplotypes were treated as single units for association and clustering. Among over 350 genotyped donors of the cohort, an average of around 240,000 unique TCR beta nucleotide sequences were sequenced per donor, roughly 18% of them non-productive. What the work shows at the level of the full study, not this receptor alone: At a false discovery rate of 0.05, a later analysis linked fewer than 20,000 TCR beta sequences to specific HLA alleles. A further reported finding was that TCR beta sequences accurately predicted the HLA-A and HLA-B alleles for most subjects in the first cohort. In a later analysis, several top co-occurrence clusters were reported to appear linked to parvovirus B19, influenza, CMV and Epstein-Barr virus. While some public TCRs were present in many individuals, most TCR sequences turned up only very rarely across donors. Correlated functional status among segregating V segments might reflect linkage disequilibrium, but an unknown experimental factor could not be ruled out. An association between a missense DCLRE1C variant and V-gene and J-gene trimming of TCR beta chains was found in a later genetic analysis and replicated in an independent cohort. The authors suggested that the approach could potentially be extended to other disease states and immunological phenotypes. Assigning TCR associations to individual alleles was difficult when HLA alleles, especially DR and DQ, strongly co-occurred. Most CMV-associated TCR beta chains appeared to be HLA-restricted in a later analysis, and the HLA associations seemed to be driven largely by CMV exposure. For the cohort, immune exposure information was limited to CMV serostatus. Seventeen rarely observed V segments, including chromosome 9 orphons, were excluded from the earlier analysis of about 600 of the donors because counts were too low. An earlier analysis of 450 to 750 of the donors showed that most TCR beta V segments appeared in productive rearrangements either about 90% or about 30% of the time, which broadly matched IMGT annotations. The classifier was reported to diagnose cytomegalovirus status with high specificity and sensitivity in both the original and validation cohorts. Because HLA typing was missing for some donors at each locus, association tests included only the typed subset. The study listed 164 TCR beta chains as associated with cytomegalovirus. Compared with the roughly 710-donor mean, donors in an Asian-associated ancestry cluster had fewer N-insertions in productive TCRs, according to a later genetic analysis. Sequencing depth was assumed to be roughly uniform across donors in the presence/absence analyses, though that assumption may not hold. In this cohort, only TCR beta chains were sequenced, and detectable features were limited by the absence of alpha or paired-chain data. In a later analysis, HLA-associated TCR beta chains showed more clonal expansion and lower generation probabilities than non-associated chains that were equally common. A cluster of highly shared sequence variants was judged likely to represent a technical artifact of the sequencing pipeline. The 87-base-pair reads could not distinguish some IMGT-functional V segments, including TRBV6-2 and TRBV6-3, so those segments were excluded. In vitro tests confirmed that a few of the cytomegalovirus-associated TCR beta chains recognize cytomegalovirus antigens. According to a later analysis, TCR association rates differed among HLA loci, with DRB1 alleles showing the most associated TCRs and HLA-C alleles showing the fewest.

The trim is 8 bases for V and 0 bases for J, with a gap of 10 bases between the germline ends. Per the germline V gene, SQVTM is the CDR1 and ANQGSEA is the CDR2. Inclusive of the bounding cysteine and phenylalanine, the CDR3 is 12 residues long. Only the CDR3 DNA is retained, 36 bases long and in frame from the first base. The cohort consisted of 670 or so healthy bone marrow donors. At the time of sampling, every cohort member was nominally healthy, though immune exposures that went unrecorded were likely present. The donor was CMV seropositive and was included in the group of 250 to 300 seropositive cohort members. Each donor provided a peripheral blood sample, and peripheral blood mononuclear cells were used for TCR beta sequencing. The Qiagen DNeasy Blood Extraction Kit was used to extract genomic DNA from the blood cell samples.

The chain links TRBV29-1 with TRBJ2-5; the D gene cannot be resolved reliably. Sequenced sample: PBMCs. The TCR comes from a woman in her 50s in good health and CMV-seropositive. The nucleotide sequence reads TGCAGCTTAAGCCGGGACCAAGAGACCCAGTACTTC. It encodes CSLSRDQETQYF.